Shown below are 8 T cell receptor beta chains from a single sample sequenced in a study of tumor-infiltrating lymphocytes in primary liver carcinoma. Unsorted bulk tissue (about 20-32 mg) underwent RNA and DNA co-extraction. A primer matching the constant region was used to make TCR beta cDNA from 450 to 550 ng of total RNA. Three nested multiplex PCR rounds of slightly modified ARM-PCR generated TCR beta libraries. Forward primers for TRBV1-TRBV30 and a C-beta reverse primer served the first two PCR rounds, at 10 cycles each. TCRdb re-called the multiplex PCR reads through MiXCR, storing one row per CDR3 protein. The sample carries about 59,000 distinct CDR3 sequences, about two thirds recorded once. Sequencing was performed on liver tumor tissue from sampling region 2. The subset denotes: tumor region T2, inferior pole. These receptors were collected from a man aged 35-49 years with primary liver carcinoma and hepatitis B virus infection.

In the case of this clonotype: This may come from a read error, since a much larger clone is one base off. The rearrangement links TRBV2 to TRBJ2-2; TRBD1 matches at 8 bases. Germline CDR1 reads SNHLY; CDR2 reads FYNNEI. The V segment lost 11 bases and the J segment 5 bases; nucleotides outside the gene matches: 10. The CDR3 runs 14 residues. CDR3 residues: CACNGQGVTGELFF. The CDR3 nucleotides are TGTGCCTGCAACGGACAGGGAGTAACCGGGGAGCTGTTTTTT.

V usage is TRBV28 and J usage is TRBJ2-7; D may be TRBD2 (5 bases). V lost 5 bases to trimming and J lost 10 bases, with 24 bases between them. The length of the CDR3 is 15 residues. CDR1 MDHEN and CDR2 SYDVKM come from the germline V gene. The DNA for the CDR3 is TGTGCCAGCAGTCCCATGATTAGCGTGGAATCCGAACAGTACTTC. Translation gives CASSPMISVESEQYF.

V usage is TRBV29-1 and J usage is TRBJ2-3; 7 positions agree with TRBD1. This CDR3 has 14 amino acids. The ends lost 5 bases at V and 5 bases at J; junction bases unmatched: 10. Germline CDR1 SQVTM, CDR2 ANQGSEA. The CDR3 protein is CSVQQGTPIDTQYF. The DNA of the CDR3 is TGCAGCGTTCAACAGGGGACCCCCATAGATACGCAGTATTTT.

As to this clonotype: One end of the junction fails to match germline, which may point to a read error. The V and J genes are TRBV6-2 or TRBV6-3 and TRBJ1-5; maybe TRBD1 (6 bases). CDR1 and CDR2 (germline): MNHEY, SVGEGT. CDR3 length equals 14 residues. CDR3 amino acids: CASNLGQGNQPQLF. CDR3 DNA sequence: TGTGCCAGCAATTTGGGACAAGGCAATCAGCCCCAGCTTTTT.

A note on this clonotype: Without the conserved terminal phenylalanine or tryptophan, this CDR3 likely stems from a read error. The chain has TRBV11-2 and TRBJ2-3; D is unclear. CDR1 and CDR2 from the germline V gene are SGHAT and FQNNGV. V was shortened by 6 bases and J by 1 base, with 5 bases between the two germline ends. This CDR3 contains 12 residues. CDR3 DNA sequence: TGTGCCAGCAGTGCCGGCACAGATACGCAGTATTCT. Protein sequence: CASSAGTDTQYS.

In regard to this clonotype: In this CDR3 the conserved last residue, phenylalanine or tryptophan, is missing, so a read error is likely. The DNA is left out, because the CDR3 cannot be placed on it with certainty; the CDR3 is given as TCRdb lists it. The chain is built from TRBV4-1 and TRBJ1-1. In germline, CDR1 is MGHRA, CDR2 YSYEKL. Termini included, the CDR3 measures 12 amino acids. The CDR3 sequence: CASRGLGTEAFS.

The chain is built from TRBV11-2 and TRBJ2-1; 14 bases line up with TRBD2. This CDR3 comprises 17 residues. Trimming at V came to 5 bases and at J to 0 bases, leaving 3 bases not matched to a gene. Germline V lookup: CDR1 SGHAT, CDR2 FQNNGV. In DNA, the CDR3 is TGTGCCAGCAGCGAAGGGACTAGCGGGAGCTCCTACAATGAGCAGTTCTTC. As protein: CASSEGTSGSSYNEQFF.

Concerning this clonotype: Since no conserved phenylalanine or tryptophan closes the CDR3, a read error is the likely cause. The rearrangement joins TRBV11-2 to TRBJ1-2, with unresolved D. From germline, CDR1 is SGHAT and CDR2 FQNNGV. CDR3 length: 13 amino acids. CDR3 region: CAGSLTANYSYTS. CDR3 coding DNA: TGTGCCGGCAGCTTAACGGCTAACTATAGCTACACCTCC.